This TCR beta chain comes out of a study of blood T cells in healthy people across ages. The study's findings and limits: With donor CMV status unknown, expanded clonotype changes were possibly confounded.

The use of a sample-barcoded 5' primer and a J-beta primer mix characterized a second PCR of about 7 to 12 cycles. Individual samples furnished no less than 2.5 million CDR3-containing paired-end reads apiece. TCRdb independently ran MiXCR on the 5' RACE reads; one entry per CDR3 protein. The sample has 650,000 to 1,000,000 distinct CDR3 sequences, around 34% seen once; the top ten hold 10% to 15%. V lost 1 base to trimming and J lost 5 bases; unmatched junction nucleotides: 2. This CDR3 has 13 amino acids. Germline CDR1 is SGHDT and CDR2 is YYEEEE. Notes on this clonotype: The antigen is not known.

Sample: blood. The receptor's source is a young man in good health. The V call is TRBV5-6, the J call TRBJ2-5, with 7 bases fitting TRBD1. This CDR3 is CASSLQGVETQYF. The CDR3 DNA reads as TGTGCCAGCAGCTTGCAGGGGGTGGAGACCCAGTACTTC.